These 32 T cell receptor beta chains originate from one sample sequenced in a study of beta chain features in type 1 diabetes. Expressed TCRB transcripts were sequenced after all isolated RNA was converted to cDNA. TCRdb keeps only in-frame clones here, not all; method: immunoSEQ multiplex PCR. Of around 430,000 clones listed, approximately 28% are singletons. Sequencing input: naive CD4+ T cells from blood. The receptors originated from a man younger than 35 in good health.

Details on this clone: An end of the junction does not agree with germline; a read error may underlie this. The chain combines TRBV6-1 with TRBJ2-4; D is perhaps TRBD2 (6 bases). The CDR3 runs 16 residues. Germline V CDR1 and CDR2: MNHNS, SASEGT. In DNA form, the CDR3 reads TGTGCCATCAGTGTGGCTGGAGGGTTTAGCCAAAACATTCAGTACTTC. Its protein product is CAISVAGGFSQNIQYF.

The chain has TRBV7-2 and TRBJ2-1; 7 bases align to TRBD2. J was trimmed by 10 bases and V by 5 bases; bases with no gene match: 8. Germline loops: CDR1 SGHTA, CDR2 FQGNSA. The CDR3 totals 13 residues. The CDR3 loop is CASSLRGLEEQFF. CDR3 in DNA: TGTGCCAGCAGCCTCAGAGGACTAGAAGAGCAGTTCTTC. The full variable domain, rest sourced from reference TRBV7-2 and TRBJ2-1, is GAGVSQSPSNKVTEKGKDVELRCDPISGHTALYWYRQSLGQGLEFLIYFQGNSAPDKSGLPSDRFSAERTGGSVSTLTIQRTQQEDSAVYLCASSLRGLEEQFFGPGTRLTVL.

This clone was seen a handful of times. In DNA form, the CDR3 reads TGTGCCAGTAGTATAGTGGGGCGGTCAGGTTACAATGAGCAGTTCTTC. Residues: CASSIVGRSGYNEQFF. The chain links TRBV19 to TRBJ2-1; D may be TRBD1 (5 bases). The CDR3 runs 16 residues. Trimming took off 1 base at V and 4 bases at J, with 14 bases between the two ends. Germline-derived CDR1 and CDR2 are LNHDA and SQIVND (reference sequence).

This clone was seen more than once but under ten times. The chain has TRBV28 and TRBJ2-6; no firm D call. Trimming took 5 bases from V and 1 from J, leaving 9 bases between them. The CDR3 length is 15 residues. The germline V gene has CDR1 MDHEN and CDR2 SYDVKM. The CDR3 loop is CASSGQWSGANVLTF. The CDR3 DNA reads TGTGCCAGCAGTGGCCAGTGGTCTGGGGCCAACGTCCTGACTTTC.

DNA of the CDR3: TGTGCCAGCAGTTATCGGGACTACAGGGGGGAGCAGTTCTTC. Translated: CASSYRDYRGEQFF. The V and J genes are TRBV6-5 and TRBJ2-1, with D perhaps TRBD1 (8 bases). The CDR3 covers 14 residues. Per germline, CDR1 MNHEY and CDR2 SVGAGI. Trimming removed 3 bases from V and 10 bases from J, with 16 bases in between.

CDR3 amino acids: CAWSPDREYEQYF. The CDR3 DNA is TGTGCCTGGAGTCCCGACAGGGAGTACGAGCAGTACTTC. This rearrangement joins TRBV30 to TRBJ2-7, with 7 bases lining up with TRBD1. The germline V gene has CDR1 GTSNPN and CDR2 SVGIG (reference sequence). The trim removed 2 bases at V and 4 bases at J, leaving 5 bases unmatched. CDR3 length: 13 residues. Based on the CDR3 plus reference TRBV30 and TRBJ2-7, the full variable domain is SQTIHQWPATLVQPVGSPLSLECTVEGTSNPNLYWYRQAAGRGLQLLFYSVGIGQISSEVPQNLSASRPQDRQFILSSKKLLLSDSGFYLCAWSPDREYEQYFGPGTRLTVT.

The CDR3 DNA reads TGTGCCAGCTCACCTGCCGGGACAGCGGGGGTCCGGCAGTACTTC. It specifies CASSPAGTAGVRQYF. J is TRBJ2-7 and V is TRBV18, with D maybe TRBD2 (8 bases). V was cut by 3 bases and J by 9 bases, with 21 bases left in between. The CDR3 is 15 amino acids. Germline V CDR1 and CDR2: KGHSH, LQKENI.

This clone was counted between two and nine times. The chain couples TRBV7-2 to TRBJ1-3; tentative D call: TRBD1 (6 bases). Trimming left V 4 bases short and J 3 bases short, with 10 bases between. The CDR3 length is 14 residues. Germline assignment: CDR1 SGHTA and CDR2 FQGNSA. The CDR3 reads CASSSQGFGNTIYF. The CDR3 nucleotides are TGTGCCAGCAGCTCACAGGGATTTGGAAACACCATATATTTT.

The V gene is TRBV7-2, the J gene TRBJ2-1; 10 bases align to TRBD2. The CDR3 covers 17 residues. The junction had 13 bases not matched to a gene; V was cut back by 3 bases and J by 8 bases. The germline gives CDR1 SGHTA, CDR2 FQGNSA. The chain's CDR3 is CASSFKRLAGALDEQFF. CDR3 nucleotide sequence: TGTGCCAGCAGCTTTAAACGGCTAGCGGGAGCCCTCGATGAGCAGTTCTTC.

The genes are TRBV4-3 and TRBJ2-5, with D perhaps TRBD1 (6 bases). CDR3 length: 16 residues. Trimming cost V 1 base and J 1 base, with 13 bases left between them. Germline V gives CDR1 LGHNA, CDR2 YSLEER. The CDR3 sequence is CASSQGLGTSQETQYF. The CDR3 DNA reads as TGCGCCAGCAGCCAAGGACTCGGGACAAGCCAAGAGACCCAGTACTTC.

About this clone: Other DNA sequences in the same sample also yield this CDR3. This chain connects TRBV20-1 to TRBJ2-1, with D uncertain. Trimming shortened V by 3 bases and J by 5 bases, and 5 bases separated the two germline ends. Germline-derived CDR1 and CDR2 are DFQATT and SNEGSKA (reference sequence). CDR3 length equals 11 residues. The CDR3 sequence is CSARPDNEQFF. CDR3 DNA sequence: TGCAGTGCTAGGCCCGACAATGAGCAGTTCTTC.

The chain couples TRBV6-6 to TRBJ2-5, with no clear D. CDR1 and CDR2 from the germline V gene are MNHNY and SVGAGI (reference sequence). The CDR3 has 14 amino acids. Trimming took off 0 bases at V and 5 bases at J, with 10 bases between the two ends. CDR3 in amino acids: CASSYSNKGETQYF. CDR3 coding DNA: TGTGCCAGCAGTTACTCGAATAAAGGGGAGACCCAGTACTTC.

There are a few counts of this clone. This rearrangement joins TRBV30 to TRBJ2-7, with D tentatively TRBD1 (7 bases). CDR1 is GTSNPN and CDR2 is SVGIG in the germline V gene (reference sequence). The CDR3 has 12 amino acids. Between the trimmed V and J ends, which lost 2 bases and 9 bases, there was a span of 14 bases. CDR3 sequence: CAWSQGGIGQYF. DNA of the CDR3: TGTGCCTGGAGTCAGGGGGGAATTGGGCAGTACTTC.

Here the CDR3 reads CASGGEANQPQHF. DNA for the CDR3: TGTGCCAGTGGAGGGGAGGCCAATCAGCCCCAGCATTTT. This chain joins TRBV2 and TRBJ1-5, with D possibly TRBD1 on 5 matching bases. From germline, CDR1 is SNHLY and CDR2 FYNNEI. The CDR3 runs 13 residues. Trimming took 9 bases from V and 3 from J, leaving 12 bases between them.

The CDR3 coding sequence is TGTGCCTGGAGTGGCCCGGATGAGACCCAGTACTTC. It translates to CAWSGPDETQYF. The chain joins TRBV30 to TRBJ2-5; D is undetermined. Per the germline V gene, CDR1 is GTSNPN and CDR2 is SVGIG (reference sequence). This CDR3 is 12 amino acids long. V lost 1 base and J 5 bases, leaving 8 bases between the germline ends.

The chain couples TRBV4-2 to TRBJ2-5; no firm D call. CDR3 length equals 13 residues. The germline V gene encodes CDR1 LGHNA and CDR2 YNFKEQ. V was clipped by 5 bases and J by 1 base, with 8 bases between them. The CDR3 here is CASSGRPQETQYF. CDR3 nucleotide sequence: TGTGCCAGCAGCGGGCGACCCCAAGAGACCCAGTACTTC.

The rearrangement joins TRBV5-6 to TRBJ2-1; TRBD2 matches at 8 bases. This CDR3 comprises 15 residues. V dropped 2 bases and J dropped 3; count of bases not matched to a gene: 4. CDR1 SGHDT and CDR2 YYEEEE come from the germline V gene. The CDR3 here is CASSFMSGGYNEQFF. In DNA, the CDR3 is TGTGCCAGCAGCTTTATGAGCGGGGGCTACAATGAGCAGTTCTTC.

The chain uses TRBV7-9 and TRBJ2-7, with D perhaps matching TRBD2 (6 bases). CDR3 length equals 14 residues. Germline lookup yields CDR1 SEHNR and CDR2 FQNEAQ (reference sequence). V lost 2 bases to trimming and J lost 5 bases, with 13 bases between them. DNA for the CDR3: TGTGCCAGCAGCTTATCTGCGGGGTTCCACGAGCAGTACTTC. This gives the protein CASSLSAGFHEQYF.

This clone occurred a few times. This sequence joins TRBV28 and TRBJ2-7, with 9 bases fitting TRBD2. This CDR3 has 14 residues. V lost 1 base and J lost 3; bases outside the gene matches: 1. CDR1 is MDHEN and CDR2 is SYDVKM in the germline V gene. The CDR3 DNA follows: TGTGCCAGCAGTTTATCAGCGGGAGGCTACGAGCAGTACTTC. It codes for CASSLSAGGYEQYF.

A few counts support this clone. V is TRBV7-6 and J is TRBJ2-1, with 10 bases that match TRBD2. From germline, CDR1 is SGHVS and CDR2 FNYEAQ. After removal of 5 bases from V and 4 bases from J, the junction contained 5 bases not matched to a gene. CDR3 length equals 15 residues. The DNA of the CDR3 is TGTGCCAGCAGCGAACTAGCGGGATTATACAATGAGCAGTTCTTC. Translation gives CASSELAGLYNEQFF.

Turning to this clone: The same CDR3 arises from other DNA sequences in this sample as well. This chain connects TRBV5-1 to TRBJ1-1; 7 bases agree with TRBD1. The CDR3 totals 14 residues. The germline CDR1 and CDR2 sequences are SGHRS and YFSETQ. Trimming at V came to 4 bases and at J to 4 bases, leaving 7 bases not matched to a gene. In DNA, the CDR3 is TGCGCCAGCAGCCCCACAGCAGGGGGCACTGAAGCTTTCTTT. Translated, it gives CASSPTAGGTEAFF.

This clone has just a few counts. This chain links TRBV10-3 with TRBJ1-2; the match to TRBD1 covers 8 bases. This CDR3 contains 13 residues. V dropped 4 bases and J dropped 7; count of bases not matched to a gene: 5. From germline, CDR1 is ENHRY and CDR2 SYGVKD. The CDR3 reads CAISGTGPGGYTF. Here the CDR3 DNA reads TGTGCCATCAGTGGGACAGGGCCGGGTGGCTACACCTTC.

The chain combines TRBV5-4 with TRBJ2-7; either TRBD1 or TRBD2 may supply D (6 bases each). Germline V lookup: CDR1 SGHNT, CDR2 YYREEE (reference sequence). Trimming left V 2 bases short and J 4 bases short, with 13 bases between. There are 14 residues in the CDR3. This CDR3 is CASSFTGGQYEQYF. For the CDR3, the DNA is TGTGCCAGCAGCTTTACCGGGGGCCAGTACGAGCAGTACTTC. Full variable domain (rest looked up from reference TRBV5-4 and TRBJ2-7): ETGVTQSPTHLIKTRGQQVTLRCSSQSGHNTVSWYQQALGQGPQFIFQYYREEENGRGNFPPRFSGLQFPNYSSELNVNALELDDSALYLCASSFTGGQYEQYFGPGTRLTVT.

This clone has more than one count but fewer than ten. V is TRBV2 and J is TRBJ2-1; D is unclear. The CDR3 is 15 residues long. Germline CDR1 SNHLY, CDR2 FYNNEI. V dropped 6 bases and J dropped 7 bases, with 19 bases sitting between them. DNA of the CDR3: TGTGCCAGCAGGTCGACTCCCAAAAACAGAAATGAGCAGTTCTTC. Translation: CASRSTPKNRNEQFF.

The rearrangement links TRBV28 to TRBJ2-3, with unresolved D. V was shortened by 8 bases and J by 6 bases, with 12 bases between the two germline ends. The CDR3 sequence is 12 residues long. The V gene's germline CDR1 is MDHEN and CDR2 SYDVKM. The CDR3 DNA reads TGTGCCAGCGGATCACTCAGGGATACGCAGTATTTT. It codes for CASGSLRDTQYF.

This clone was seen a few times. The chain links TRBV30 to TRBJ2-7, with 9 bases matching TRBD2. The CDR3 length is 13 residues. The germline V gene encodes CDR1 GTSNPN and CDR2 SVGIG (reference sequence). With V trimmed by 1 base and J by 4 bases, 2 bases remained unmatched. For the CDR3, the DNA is TGTGCCTGGAGTGGCGGGAGGGATTACGAGCAGTACTTC. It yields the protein CAWSGGRDYEQYF. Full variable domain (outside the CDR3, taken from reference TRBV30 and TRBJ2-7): SQTIHQWPATLVQPVGSPLSLECTVEGTSNPNLYWYRQAAGRGLQLLFYSVGIGQISSEVPQNLSASRPQDRQFILSSKKLLLSDSGFYLCAWSGGRDYEQYFGPGTRLTVT.

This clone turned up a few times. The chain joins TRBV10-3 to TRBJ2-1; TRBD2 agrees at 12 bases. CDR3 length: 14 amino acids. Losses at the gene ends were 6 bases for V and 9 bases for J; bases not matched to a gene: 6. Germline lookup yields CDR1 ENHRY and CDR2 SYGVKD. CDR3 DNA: TGTGCCATCAGACTAGCGGGAGGTGACGGTGAGCAGTTCTTC. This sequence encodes CAIRLAGGDGEQFF.

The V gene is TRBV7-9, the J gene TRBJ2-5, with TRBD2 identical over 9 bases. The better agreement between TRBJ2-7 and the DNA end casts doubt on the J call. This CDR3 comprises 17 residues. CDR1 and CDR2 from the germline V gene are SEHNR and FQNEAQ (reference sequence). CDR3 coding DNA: TGTGCCAGCAGCTTAGGGCGCCTCACCGGGACTAGCTCCGAGCAGTACTTC. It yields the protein CASSLGRLTGTSSEQYF.

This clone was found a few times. The CDR3 bases are TGTGCCAGCCGGAGCGGGACAAACTATGGCTACACCTTC. Translated, it gives CASRSGTNYGYTF. The rearrangement uses TRBV7-9 and TRBJ1-2; D may be TRBD1 (6 bases). Between the trimmed V and J ends, which lost 8 bases and 2 bases, there was a span of 12 bases. CDR3 length: 13 residues. The V gene's germline CDR1 is SEHNR and CDR2 FQNEAQ (reference sequence).

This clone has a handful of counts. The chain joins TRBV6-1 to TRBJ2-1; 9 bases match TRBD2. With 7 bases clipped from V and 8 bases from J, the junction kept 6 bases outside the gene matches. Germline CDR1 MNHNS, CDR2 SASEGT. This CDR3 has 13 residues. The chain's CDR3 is CASKPSGTDEQFF. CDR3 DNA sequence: TGTGCCAGCAAGCCTAGCGGGACGGATGAGCAGTTCTTC.

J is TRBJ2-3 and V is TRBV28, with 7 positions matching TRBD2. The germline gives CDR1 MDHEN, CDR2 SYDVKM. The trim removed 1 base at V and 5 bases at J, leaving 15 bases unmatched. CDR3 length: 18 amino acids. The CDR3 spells CASSLLRTGAGVLDTQYF. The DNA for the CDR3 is TGTGCCAGCAGTTTATTGAGGACCGGGGCGGGAGTTTTAGATACGCAGTATTTT. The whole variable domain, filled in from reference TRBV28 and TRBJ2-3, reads DVKVTQSSRYLVKRTGEKVFLECVQDMDHENMFWYRQDPGLGLRLIYFSYDVKMKEKGDIPEGYSVSREKKERFSLILESASTNQTSMYLCASSLLRTGAGVLDTQYFGPGTRLTVL.

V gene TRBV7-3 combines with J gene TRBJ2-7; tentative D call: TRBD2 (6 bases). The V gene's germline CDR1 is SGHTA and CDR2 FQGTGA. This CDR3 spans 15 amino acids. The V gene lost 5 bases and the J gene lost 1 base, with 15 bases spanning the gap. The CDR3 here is CASSLGPSASYEQYF. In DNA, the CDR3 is TGTGCCAGCAGCCTAGGGCCTAGCGCGTCCTACGAGCAGTACTTC.